The clone carrying this T cell receptor (beta chain) has just one count. Assay: immunoSEQ multiplex PCR; the TCRdb copy retains only in-frame clones and omits some. The data show tens of thousands of clones, around nine tenths seen once. This entry is derived from a study of OX40 agonist ivuxolimab in advanced cancers. V shed 0 bases and J shed 2 bases, with 12 bases lying between them. Germline V gene data show CDR1 as SGDLS and CDR2 as YYNGEE. This CDR3 has 15 amino acids. The chain recombines TRBV9 with TRBJ2-7; D is ambiguous. The receptor comes from an adult with an advanced solid tumor such as melanoma, head and neck, liver or kidney cancer. Here the sequenced sample was CD4+ or CD8+ T cells sorted from blood, taken in a trial of the OX40 agonist ivuxolimab. CDR3 DNA sequence: TGTGCCAGCAGCGTAGAAGACGGTTCGACCTACGAGCAGTACTTC. The encoded protein is CASSVEDGSTYEQYF.